These 19 T cell receptor beta chains share one sample of origin, sequenced in a study of blood T cells in healthy people across ages. With a J-beta primer mix and a sample-barcoded 5' primer, a second PCR ran 7 to 11 cycles. TCRdb reprocessed the 5' RACE reads with MiXCR, giving one entry per CDR3 protein. The sample has about 1,800,000 distinct CDR3 sequences, approximately 30% seen once. The sequenced material came from blood. The receptors were sampled from a woman aged 25 to 39 in good health.

This clonotype has only a few counts. The chain employs TRBV20-1 and TRBJ2-1; either TRBD1 or TRBD2 may fit D (5 bases each). Trimming pared 0 bases from V and 8 bases from J, leaving 14 bases between. The CDR3 has 14 amino acids. Germline CDR1 reads DFQATT; CDR2 reads SNEGSKA (reference sequence). The CDR3 protein is CSARDRGVVDEQFF. The CDR3 DNA reads as TGCAGTGCTAGAGATCGGGGCGTTGTCGATGAGCAGTTCTTC.

About this clonotype: A much larger clone sits a single nucleotide away, making a read error possible. This sequence joins TRBV10-3 and TRBJ1-2; 9 bases fit TRBD1. This CDR3 is built from 11 residues. Germline V gives CDR1 ENHRY, CDR2 SYGVKD. CDR3 nucleotides: TGTGTCATTGGGACAGGGAATGGCTACACCTTC. It encodes CVIGTGNGYTF.

The chain joins TRBV4-2 to TRBJ1-2, with 10 bases identical to TRBD1. Germline loops: CDR1 LGHNA, CDR2 YNFKEQ. This CDR3 comprises 16 residues. J lost 0 bases, V lost 4 bases, and 5 bases had no gene match. The CDR3 region is CASSLGQGNTNYGYTF. CDR3 DNA sequence: TGTGCCAGCAGCCTGGGACAGGGGAATACTAACTATGGCTACACCTTC.

This clonotype showed up many times. The V and J genes are TRBV3-1 and TRBJ2-2; 7 bases are a match to TRBD2. Germline CDR1 and CDR2: LGHDT and YNNKEL (reference sequence). Germline trimming cut 4 bases from V and 7 bases from J; bases unmatched to any gene: 9. CDR3 length: 15 amino acids. The CDR3 DNA sequence: TGTGCCAGCAGCCCCCCACGCGGCGGGGGCGGGGAGCTGTTTTTT. Encoded protein: CASSPPRGGGGELFF.

The chain joins TRBV2 to TRBJ2-6; TRBD1 might be the D (5 bases). Looked up from germline, CDR1 is SNHLY and CDR2 is FYNNEI. V lost 1 base and J 0 bases, leaving 7 bases between the germline ends. The CDR3 sequence is 16 residues long. The CDR3 sequence is CASSEGGHSGANVLTF. Written as DNA, the CDR3 is TGTGCCAGCAGTGAAGGAGGACACTCTGGGGCCAACGTCCTGACTTTC.

The CDR3 spells CASSLRTSTQETQYF. CDR3 DNA: TGTGCCAGCAGCTTACGGACATCTACCCAAGAGACCCAGTACTTC. The V gene is TRBV7-9, the J gene TRBJ2-5, with TRBD1 as a possible D gene (5 bases). Germline CDR1 SEHNR, CDR2 FQNEAQ (reference sequence). V lost 2 bases, J lost 1 base, and 11 bases lay in between. The CDR3 is made up of 15 amino acids.

V is TRBV7-9 and J is TRBJ2-4; the match to TRBD1 covers 9 bases. V shed 4 bases, J shed 8 bases, and the junction held 3 bases outside the gene matches. This CDR3 has 13 amino acids. Germline V gene lookup returns CDR1 SEHNR and CDR2 FQNEAQ (reference sequence). CDR3 sequence reads: CASSSTGGDIQYF. The CDR3 coding sequence is TGTGCCAGCAGCTCGACAGGGGGGGACATTCAGTACTTC. Using reference TRBV7-9 and TRBJ2-4 for the parts outside the CDR3, the full variable domain is DTGVSQNPRHKITKRGQNVTFRCDPISEHNRLYWYRQTLGQGPEFLTYFQNEAQLEKSRLLSDRFSAERPKGSFSTLEIQRTEQGDSAMYLCASSSTGGDIQYFGAGTRLSVL.

In its sample, this clonotype was seen once. A much larger clone differs by one base, so this may be a read error. The chain joins TRBV7-2 to TRBJ2-6; no definite D call. The CDR3 is made up of 14 amino acids. The V gene's germline CDR1 is SGHTA and CDR2 FQGNSA. Trimming pared 5 bases from V and 12 bases from J, leaving 17 bases between. CDR3 coding DNA: TGTGCCAGCAGCACAATGACGCCCTCAAGCGTCCTGACTTTC. Residues: CASSTMTPSSVLTF.

V and J are TRBV20-1 and TRBJ2-2; 10 nucleotides agree with TRBD1. The junction had 3 bases not matched to a gene; V was cut back by 0 bases and J by 5 bases. The CDR3 extends over 15 amino acids. Germline CDR1 DFQATT, CDR2 SNEGSKA (reference sequence). The CDR3 nucleotides are TGCAGTGCTAGAGATAAGGACAGGGGGACCGGGGAGCTGTTTTTT. It codes for CSARDKDRGTGELFF.

This clonotype was observed at least ten times. The V and J genes are TRBV29-1 and TRBJ2-5, with 8 bases fitting TRBD1. Losses at the gene ends were 0 bases for V and 4 bases for J; bases not matched to a gene: 7. CDR1 and CDR2 from the germline V gene are SQVTM and ANQGSEA. The CDR3 length is 15 residues. This CDR3 reads CSVEDGQGARETQYF. CDR3 nucleotide sequence: TGCAGCGTTGAAGACGGGCAGGGGGCGAGAGAGACCCAGTACTTC.

The J gene is TRBJ2-3, the V gene TRBV7-6; 9 bases match TRBD2. Germline V gene lookup returns CDR1 SGHVS and CDR2 FNYEAQ. V gave up 0 bases and J gave up 3 bases; unmatched junction bases: 4. This CDR3 has 16 residues. The CDR3 coding sequence is TGTGCCAGCAGCTTAGCGTGGGGACTAGCAACAGATACGCAGTATTTT. Amino acids: CASSLAWGLATDTQYF.

A few counts support this clonotype. The V and J genes are TRBV7-2 and TRBJ1-1; 12 bases are shared with TRBD1. The germline V gene has CDR1 SGHTA and CDR2 FQGNSA. V shed 4 bases, J shed 6 bases, and the junction held 9 bases outside the gene matches. This CDR3 spans 16 amino acids. CDR3 nucleotides: TGTGCCAGCAGCTCTTGGGACAGGGGGCGCTTAGCTGAAGCTTTCTTT. Its protein product is CASSSWDRGRLAEAFF.

This clonotype occurred a few times. The chain couples TRBV20-1 to TRBJ2-7; D uncertain. The CDR3 has 12 amino acids. Between the trimmed V and J ends, which lost 3 bases and 5 bases, there was a span of 11 bases. The germline gives CDR1 DFQATT, CDR2 SNEGSKA (reference sequence). The CDR3 nucleotides are TGCAGTGCTAGGCGTGCTGCTCACGAGCAGTACTTC. Translation: CSARRAAHEQYF.

The chain carries TRBV5-5 and TRBJ1-2, with a weak D call TRBD1 (5 bases). CDR3 length equals 15 residues. The germline V gene has CDR1 SGHKS and CDR2 YYEKEE (reference sequence). V lost 1 base, J lost 0 bases, and 10 bases lay in between. The chain's CDR3 is CASSLWDGANYGYTF. The CDR3 region has the DNA TGTGCCAGCAGCTTGTGGGACGGTGCTAACTATGGCTACACCTTC.

This clonotype was observed many times. The chain employs TRBV12-3 or TRBV12-4 and TRBJ1-6; TRBD1 is a possible D gene (5 bases). CDR3 length: 16 amino acids. The ends were cut back, 7 bases at V and 8 bases at J, with 21 bases in the middle. The CDR3 DNA is TGTGCCAGCACAACCTTTACCGGGACTTCGGATTCACCCCTCCACTTT. As protein: CASTTFTGTSDSPLHF.

The chain is built from TRBV7-9 and TRBJ1-3, with 7 bases aligning to TRBD1. Germline assignment: CDR1 SEHNR and CDR2 FQNEAQ (reference sequence). There are 12 residues in the CDR3. Unmatched junction bases numbered 7, after V lost 11 bases and J lost 6 bases. The CDR3 protein is CAVGTAENTIYF. The CDR3 region has the DNA TGTGCCGTAGGGACAGCTGAAAACACCATATATTTT.

The chain uses TRBV3-1 and TRBJ2-1; TRBD2 matches at 13 bases. V was clipped by 6 bases and J by 8 bases; unmatched bases: 4. Germline assignment: CDR1 LGHDT and CDR2 YNNKEL (reference sequence). The CDR3 extends over 14 amino acids. The chain's CDR3 is CASSRGTSGDEQFF. DNA of the CDR3: TGTGCCAGCAGTAGGGGGACTAGCGGGGATGAGCAGTTCTTC.

This rearrangement joins TRBV6-5 to TRBJ2-7, with 7 bases lining up with TRBD1. CDR3 size: 16 residues. Trimming cost V 4 bases and J 0 bases; bases outside gene matches: 9. Germline loops: CDR1 MNHEY, CDR2 SVGAGI. The CDR3 DNA sequence: TGTGCCAGCAGTTCAAAACCGGGACAGAGCTCCTACGAGCAGTACTTC. It translates to CASSSKPGQSSYEQYF.

The V gene is TRBV12-3 or TRBV12-4, the J gene TRBJ2-1; tentatively, D is TRBD2 (6 bases). The CDR3 totals 16 residues. Trimming took off 3 bases at V and 5 bases at J, with 17 bases between the two ends. As DNA, the CDR3 is TGTGCCAGCAGTTTTCCCGAGGGAGGCGGGGACAATGAGCAGTTCTTC. It translates to CASSFPEGGGDNEQFF.